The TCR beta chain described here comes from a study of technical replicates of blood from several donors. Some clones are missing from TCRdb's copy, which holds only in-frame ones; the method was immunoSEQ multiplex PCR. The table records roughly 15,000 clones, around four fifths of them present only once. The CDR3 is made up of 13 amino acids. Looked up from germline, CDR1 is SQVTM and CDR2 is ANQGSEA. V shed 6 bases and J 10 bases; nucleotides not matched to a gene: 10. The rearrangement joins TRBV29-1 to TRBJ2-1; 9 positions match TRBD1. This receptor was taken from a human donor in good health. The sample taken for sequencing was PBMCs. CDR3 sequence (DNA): TGCAGCGTCGGTACCGGACAGGGGACGGAGCAGTTCTTC. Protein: CSVGTGQGTEQFF.